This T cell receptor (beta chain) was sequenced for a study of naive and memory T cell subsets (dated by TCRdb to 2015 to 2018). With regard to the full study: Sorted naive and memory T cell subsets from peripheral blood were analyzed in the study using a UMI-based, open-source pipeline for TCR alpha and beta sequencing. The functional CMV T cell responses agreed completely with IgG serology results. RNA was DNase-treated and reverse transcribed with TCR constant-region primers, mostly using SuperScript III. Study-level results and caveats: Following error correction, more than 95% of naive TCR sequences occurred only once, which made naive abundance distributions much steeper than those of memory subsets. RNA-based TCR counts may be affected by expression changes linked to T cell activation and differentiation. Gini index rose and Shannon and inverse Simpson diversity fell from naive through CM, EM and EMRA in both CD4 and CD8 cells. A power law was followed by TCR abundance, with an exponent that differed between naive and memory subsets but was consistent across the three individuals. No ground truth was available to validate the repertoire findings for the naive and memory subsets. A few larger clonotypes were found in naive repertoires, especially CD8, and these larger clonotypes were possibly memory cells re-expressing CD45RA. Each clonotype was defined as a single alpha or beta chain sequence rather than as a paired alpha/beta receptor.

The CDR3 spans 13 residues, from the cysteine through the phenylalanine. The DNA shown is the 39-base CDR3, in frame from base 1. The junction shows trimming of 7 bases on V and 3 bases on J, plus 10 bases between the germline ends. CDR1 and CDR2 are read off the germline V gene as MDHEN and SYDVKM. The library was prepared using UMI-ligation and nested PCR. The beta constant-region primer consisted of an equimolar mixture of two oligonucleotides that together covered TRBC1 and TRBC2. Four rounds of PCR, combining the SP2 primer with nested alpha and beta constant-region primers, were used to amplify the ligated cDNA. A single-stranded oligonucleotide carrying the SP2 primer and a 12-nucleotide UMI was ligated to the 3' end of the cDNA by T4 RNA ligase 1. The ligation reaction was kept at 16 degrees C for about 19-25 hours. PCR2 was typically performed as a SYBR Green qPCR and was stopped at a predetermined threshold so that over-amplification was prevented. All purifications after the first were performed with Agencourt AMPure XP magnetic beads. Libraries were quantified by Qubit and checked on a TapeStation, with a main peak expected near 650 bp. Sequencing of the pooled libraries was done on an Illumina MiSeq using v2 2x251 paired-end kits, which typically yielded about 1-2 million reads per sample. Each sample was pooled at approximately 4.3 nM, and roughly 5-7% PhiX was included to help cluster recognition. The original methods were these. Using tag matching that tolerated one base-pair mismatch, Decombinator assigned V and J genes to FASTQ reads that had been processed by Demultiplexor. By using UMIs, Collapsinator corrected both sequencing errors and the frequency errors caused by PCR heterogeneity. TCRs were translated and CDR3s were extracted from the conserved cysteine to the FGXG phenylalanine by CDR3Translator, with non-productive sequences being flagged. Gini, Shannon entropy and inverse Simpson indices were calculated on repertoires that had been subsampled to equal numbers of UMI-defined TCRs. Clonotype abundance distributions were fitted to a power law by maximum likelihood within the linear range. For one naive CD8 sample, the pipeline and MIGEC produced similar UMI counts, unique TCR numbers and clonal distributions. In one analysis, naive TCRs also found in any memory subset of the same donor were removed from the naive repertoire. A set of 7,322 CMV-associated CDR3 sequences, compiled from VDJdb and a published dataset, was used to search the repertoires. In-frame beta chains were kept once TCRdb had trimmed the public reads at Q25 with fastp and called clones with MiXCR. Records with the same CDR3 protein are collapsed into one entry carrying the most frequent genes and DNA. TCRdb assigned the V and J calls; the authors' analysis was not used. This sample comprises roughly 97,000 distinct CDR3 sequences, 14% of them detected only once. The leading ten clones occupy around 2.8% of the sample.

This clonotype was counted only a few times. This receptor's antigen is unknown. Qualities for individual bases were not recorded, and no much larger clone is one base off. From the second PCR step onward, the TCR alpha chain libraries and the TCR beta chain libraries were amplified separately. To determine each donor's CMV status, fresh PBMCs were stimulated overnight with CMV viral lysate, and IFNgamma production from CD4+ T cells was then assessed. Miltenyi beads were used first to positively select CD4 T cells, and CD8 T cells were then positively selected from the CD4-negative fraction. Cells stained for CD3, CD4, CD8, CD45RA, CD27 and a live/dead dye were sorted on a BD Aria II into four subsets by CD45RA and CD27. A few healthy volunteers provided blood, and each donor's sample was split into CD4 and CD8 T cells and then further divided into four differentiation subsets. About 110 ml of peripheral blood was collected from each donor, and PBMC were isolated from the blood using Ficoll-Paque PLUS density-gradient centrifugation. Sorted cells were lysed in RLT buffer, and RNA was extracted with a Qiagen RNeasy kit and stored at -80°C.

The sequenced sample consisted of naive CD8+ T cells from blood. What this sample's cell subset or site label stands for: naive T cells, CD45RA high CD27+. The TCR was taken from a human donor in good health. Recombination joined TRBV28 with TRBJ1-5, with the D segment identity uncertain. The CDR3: CASKMINNQPQHF. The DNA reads TGTGCCAGCAAAATGATAAACAATCAGCCCCAGCATTTT.